What follows are 5 T cell receptor beta chains derived from one specimen sequenced in a study of blood T cells in healthy people across ages. PCR was performed a second time for about 6 to 12 cycles using a sample-barcoded 5' primer and a J-beta primer mix. TCRdb recomputed calls from the 5' RACE reads with MiXCR, one row per CDR3 protein. The data show approximately 800,000 distinct CDR3 sequences, roughly 25% seen once. The same sample was also studied in work on T cells of mothers and their children.

The sequencing input was blood. The receptors here all came from a boy younger than 18 in good health.

In this sample, this clonotype turned up a few times. The chain has TRBV12-3 or TRBV12-4 and TRBJ2-5; D is possibly TRBD1 (5 bases). The CDR3 extends over 14 amino acids. Trimming removed 6 bases from V and 5 bases from J, with 16 bases in between. The CDR3 loop reads CASSRQSSRETQYF. Here the CDR3 DNA reads TGTGCCAGCAGCCGACAGTCCTCCCGGGAGACCCAGTACTTC.

The chain recombines TRBV3-1 with TRBJ1-1, with D unclear. CDR3 length: 15 amino acids. The germline V and J ends were trimmed by 0 bases and 7 bases, with 15 bases remaining between them. Per the germline V gene, CDR1 is LGHDT and CDR2 is YNNKEL (reference sequence). Here the CDR3 DNA reads TGTGCCAGCAGCCAAGAGGGGTGGGGTGGACGTGAAGCTTTCTTT. Protein sequence: CASSQEGWGGREAFF.

This clonotype has only a few counts. CDR3 in DNA: TGTGCCAGCAGCGTAGAGGCCGTAGACTCTGGGGCCAACGTCCTGACTTTC. Residues: CASSVEAVDSGANVLTF. V is TRBV9 and J is TRBJ2-6; unclear D gene. V was clipped by 0 bases and J by 0 bases, with 10 bases between them. The CDR3 loop spans 17 amino acids. Germline V gives CDR1 SGDLS, CDR2 YYNGEE.

In its sample, this clonotype was seen a few times. This chain's CDR3 is CASSLSGPVADTQYF. DNA of the CDR3: TGTGCCAGCAGCTTATCGGGGCCTGTGGCAGATACGCAGTATTTT. This sequence joins TRBV7-8 and TRBJ2-3; either TRBD1 or TRBD2 may supply D (5 bases each). V gave up 2 bases and J gave up 4 bases, with 13 bases separating them. Germline-derived CDR1 and CDR2 are SGHVS and FQNEAQ. The CDR3 has 15 residues.

This sequence joins TRBV5-1 and TRBJ2-1; 10 positions match TRBD2. The CDR3 is 15 residues long. The ends lost 5 bases at V and 6 bases at J; junction bases unmatched: 8. In germline, CDR1 is SGHRS, CDR2 YFSETQ. The CDR3 region has the DNA TGCGCCAGCAGACCCAGCGGGGGGGAATTCAATGAGCAGTTCTTC. It codes for CASRPSGGEFNEQFF.